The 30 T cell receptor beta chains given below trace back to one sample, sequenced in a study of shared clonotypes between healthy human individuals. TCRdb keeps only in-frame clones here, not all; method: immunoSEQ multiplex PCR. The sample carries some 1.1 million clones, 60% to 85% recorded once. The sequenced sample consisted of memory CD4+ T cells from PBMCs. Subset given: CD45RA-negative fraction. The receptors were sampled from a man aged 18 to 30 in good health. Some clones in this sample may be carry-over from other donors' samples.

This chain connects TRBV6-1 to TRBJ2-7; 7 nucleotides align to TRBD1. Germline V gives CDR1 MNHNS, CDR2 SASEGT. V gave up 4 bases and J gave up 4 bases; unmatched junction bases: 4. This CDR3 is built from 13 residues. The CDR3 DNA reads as TGTGCCAGCAGTGTGGACAGGAGATACGAGCAGTACTTC. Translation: CASSVDRRYEQYF.

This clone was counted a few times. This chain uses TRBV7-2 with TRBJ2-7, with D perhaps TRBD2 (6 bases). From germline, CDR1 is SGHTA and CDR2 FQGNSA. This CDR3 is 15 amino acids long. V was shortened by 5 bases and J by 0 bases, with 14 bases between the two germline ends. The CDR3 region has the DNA TGTGCCAGCAGCCCGAGCGGGCACAGCTCCTACGAGCAGTACTTC. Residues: CASSPSGHSSYEQYF.

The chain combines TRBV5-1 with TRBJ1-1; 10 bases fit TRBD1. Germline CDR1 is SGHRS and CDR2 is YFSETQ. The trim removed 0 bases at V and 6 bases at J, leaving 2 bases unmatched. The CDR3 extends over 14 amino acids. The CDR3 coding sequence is TGCGCCAGCAGCTTGGGCGGGACAGGGGCTGAAGCTTTCTTT. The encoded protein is CASSLGGTGAEAFF.

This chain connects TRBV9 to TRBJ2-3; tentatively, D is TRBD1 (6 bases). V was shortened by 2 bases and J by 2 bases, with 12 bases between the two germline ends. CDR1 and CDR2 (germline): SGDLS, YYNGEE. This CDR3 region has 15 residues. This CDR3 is CASSVQQGYTDTQYF. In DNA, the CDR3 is TGTGCCAGCAGCGTGCAACAGGGATACACAGATACGCAGTATTTT. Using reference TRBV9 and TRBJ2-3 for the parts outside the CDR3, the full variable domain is DSGVTQTPKHLITATGQRVTLRCSPRSGDLSVYWYQQSLDQGLQFLIQYYNGEERAKGNILERFSAQQFPDLHSELNLSSLELGDSALYFCASSVQQGYTDTQYFGPGTRLTVL.

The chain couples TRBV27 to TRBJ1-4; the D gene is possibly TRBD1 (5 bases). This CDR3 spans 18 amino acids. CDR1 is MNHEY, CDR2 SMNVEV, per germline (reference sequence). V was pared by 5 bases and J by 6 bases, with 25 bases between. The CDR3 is CASSRRSRGNLNDEKLFF. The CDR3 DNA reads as TGTGCCAGCAGTCGCCGGTCAAGGGGTAATCTAAACGATGAAAAACTGTTTTTT.

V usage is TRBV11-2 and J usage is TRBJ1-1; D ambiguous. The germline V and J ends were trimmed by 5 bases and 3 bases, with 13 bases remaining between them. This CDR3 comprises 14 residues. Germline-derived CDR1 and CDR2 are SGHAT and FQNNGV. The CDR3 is CASSLWQVHTEAFF. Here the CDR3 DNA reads TGTGCCAGCAGCCTCTGGCAGGTGCACACTGAAGCTTTCTTT.

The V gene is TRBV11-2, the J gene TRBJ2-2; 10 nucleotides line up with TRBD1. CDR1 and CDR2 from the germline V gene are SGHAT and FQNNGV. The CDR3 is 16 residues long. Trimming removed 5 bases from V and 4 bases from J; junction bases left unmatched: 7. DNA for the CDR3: TGTGCCAGCAGCGTGTACCGGACAGGGGGCACCGGGGAGCTGTTTTTT. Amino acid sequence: CASSVYRTGGTGELFF.

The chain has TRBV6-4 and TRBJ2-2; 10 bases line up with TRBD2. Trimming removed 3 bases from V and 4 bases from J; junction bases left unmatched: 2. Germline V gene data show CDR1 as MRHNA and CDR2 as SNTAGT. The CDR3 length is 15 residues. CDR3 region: CASSESSGSTGELFF. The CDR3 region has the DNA TGTGCCAGCAGTGAGTCTAGCGGGAGCACCGGGGAGCTGTTTTTT.

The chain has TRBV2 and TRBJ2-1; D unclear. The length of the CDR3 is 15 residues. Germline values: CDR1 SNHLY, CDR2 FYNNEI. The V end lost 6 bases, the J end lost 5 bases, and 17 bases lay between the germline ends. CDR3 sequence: CASRDRSQPNNEQFF. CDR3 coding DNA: TGTGCCAGCAGGGACCGCAGCCAGCCCAACAATGAGCAGTTCTTC.

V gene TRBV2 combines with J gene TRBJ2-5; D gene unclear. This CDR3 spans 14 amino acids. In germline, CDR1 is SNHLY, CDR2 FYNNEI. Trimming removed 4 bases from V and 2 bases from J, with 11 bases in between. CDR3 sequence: CASSAVQKQETQYF. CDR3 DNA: TGTGCCAGCAGTGCGGTCCAGAAACAAGAGACCCAGTACTTC.

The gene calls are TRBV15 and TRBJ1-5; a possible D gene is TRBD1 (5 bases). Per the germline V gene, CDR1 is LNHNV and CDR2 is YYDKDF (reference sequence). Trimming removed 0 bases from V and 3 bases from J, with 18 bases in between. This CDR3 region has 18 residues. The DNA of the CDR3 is TGTGCCACCAGCAGAGACCCACGAGGGGTAGGGTACAATCAGCCCCAGCATTTT. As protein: CATSRDPRGVGYNQPQHF. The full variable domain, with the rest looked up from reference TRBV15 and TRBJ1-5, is DAMVIQNPRYQVTQFGKPVTLSCSQTLNHNVMYWYQQKSSQAPKLLFHYYDKDFNNEADTPDNFQSRRPNTSFCFLDIRSPGLGDTAMYLCATSRDPRGVGYNQPQHFGDGTRLSIL.

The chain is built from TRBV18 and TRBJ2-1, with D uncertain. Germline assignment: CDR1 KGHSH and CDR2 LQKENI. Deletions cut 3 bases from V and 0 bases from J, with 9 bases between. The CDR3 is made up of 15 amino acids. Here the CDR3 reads CASSPGRSSYNEQFF. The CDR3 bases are TGTGCCAGCTCACCGGGCCGTTCCTCCTACAATGAGCAGTTCTTC.

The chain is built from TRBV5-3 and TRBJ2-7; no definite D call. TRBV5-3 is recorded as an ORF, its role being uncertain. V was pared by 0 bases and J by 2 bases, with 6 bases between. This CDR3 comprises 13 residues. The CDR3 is CARSLAGAYEQYF. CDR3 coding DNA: TGTGCCAGAAGCTTGGCTGGGGCCTACGAGCAGTACTTC.

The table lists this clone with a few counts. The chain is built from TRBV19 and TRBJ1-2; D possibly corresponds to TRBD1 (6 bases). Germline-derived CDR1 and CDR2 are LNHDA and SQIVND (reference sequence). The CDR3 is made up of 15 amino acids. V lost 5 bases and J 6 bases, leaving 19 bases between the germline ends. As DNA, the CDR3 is TGTGCCAGTAGTTTGAACAGGGACCCAGGCAATGGCTACACCTTC. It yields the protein CASSLNRDPGNGYTF.

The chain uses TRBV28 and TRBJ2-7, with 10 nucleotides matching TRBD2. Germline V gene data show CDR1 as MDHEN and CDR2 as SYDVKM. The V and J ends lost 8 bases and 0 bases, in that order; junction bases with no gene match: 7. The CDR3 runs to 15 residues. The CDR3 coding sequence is TGTGCCAGCGGACTAGCGGAGACCAGCTCCTACGAGCAGTACTTC. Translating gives CASGLAETSSYEQYF.

In nucleotides, the CDR3 is TGTGCCAGTAGTATCTATGGGGGCTCTCGGGAGCAGTACTTC. Residues: CASSIYGGSREQYF. This chain uses TRBV19 with TRBJ2-7; the D gene is possibly TRBD1 (6 bases). The CDR3 spans 14 residues. V lost 3 bases, J lost 7 bases, and 16 bases lay in between. From germline, CDR1 is LNHDA and CDR2 SQIVND (reference sequence).

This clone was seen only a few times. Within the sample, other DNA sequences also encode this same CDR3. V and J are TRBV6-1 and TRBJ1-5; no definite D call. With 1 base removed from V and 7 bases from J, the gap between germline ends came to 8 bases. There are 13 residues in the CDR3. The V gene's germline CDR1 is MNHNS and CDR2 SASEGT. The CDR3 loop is CASSEVTVQPQHF. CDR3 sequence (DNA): TGTGCCAGCAGTGAAGTTACAGTACAGCCCCAGCATTTT.

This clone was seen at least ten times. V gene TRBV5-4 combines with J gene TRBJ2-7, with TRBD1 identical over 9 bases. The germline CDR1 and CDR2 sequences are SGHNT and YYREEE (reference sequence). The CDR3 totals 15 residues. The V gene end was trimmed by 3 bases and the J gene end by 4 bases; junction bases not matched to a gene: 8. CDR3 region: CASSWGQGGLYEQYF. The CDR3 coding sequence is TGTGCCAGCAGCTGGGGACAGGGTGGCTTATACGAGCAGTACTTC.

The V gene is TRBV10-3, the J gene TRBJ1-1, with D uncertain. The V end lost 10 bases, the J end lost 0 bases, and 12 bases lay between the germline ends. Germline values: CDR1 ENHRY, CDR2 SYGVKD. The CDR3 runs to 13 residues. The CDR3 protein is CATLSGMNTEAFF. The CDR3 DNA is TGTGCCACCCTATCCGGGATGAACACTGAAGCTTTCTTT.

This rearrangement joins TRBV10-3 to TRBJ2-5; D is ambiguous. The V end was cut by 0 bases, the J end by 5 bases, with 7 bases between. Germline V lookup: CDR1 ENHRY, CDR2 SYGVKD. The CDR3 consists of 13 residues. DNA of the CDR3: TGTGCCATCAGTGAGTCGACACGGGAGACCCAGTACTTC. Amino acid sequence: CAISESTRETQYF.

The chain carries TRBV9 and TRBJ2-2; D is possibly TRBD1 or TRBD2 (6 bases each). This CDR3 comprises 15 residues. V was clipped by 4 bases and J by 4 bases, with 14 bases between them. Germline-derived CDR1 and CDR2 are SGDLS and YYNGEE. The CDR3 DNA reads TGTGCCAGCAGCCCCAGAGGGGGGAGCACCGGGGAGCTGTTTTTT. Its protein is CASSPRGGSTGELFF.

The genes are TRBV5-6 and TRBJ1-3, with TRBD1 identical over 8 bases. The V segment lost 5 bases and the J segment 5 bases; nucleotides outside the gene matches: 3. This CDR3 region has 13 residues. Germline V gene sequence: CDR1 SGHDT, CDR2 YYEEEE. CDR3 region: CASSQGARNTIYF. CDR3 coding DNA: TGTGCCAGCAGTCAGGGGGCCAGAAACACCATATATTTT.

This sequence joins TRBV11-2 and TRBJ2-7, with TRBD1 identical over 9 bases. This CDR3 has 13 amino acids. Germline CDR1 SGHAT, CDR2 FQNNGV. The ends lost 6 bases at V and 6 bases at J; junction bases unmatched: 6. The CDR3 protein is CASRSGTGFEQYF. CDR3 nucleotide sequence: TGTGCCAGCAGATCCGGGACAGGGTTCGAGCAGTACTTC.

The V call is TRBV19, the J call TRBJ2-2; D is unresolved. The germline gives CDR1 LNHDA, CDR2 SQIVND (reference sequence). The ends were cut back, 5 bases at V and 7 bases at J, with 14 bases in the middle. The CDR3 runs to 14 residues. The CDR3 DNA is TGTGCCAGTAGTGTCAAGGCGGCGAACGGGGAGCTGTTTTTT. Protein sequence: CASSVKAANGELFF.

Here the CDR3 reads CASGFGRGGEQYF. In DNA form, the CDR3 reads TGTGCTAGTGGTTTCGGCAGGGGAGGCGAGCAGTACTTC. The chain employs TRBV12-5 and TRBJ2-7; the D gene could be TRBD1 or TRBD2 (6 bases each). CDR3 length: 13 amino acids. Germline CDR1 and CDR2: LGHNT and FRNRAP. V lost 3 bases to trimming and J lost 6 bases, with 12 bases between them.

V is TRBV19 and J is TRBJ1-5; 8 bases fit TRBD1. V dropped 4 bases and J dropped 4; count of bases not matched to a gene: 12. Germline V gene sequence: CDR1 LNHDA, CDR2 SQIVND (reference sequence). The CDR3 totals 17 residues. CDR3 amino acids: CASSTRQGPRVNQPQHF. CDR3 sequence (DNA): TGTGCCAGTAGTACCCGACAGGGGCCGCGAGTAAATCAGCCCCAGCATTTT.

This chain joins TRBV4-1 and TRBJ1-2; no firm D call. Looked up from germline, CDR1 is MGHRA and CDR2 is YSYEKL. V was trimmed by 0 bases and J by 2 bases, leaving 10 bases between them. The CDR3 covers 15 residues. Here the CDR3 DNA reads TGCGCCAGCAGCCAAGATGGCACAATAAACTATGGCTACACCTTC. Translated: CASSQDGTINYGYTF.

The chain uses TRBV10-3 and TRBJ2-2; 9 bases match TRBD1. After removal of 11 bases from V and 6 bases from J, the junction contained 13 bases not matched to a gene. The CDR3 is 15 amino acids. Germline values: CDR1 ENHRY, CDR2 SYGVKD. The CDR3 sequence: CASRDPRQGAGELFF. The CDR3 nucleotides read TGTGCCTCCCGCGACCCGAGACAGGGGGCCGGGGAGCTGTTTTTT.

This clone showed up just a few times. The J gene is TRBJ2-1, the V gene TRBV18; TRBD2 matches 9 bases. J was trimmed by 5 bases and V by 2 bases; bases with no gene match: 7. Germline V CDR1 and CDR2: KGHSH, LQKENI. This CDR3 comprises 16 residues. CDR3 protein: CASSPWATSGHNEQFF. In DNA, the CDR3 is TGTGCCAGCTCACCATGGGCGACTAGCGGACACAATGAGCAGTTCTTC.

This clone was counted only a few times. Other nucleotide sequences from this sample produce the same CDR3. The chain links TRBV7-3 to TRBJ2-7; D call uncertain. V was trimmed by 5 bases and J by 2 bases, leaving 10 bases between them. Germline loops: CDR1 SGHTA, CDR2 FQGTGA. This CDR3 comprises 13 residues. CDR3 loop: CASSRGPTYEQYF. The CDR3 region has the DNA TGTGCCAGCAGCAGAGGACCGACCTACGAGCAGTACTTC.